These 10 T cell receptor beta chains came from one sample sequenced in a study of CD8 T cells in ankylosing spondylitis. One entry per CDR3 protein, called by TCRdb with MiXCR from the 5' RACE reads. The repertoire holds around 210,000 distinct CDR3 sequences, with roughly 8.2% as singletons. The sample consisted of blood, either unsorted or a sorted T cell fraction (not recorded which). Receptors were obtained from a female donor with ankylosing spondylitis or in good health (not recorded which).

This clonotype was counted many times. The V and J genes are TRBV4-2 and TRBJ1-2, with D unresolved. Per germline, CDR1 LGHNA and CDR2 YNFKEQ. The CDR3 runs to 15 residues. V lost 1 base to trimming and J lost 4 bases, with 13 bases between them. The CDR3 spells CASSQGTGLLYGYTF. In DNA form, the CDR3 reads TGTGCCAGCAGCCAAGGGACGGGATTACTCTATGGCTACACCTTC.

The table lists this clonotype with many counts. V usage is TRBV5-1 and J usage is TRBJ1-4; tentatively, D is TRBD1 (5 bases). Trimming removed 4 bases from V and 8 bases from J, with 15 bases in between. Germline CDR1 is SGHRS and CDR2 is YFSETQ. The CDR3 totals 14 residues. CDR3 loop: CASSAGTDLEKLFF. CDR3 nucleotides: TGCGCCAGCAGCGCCGGGACGGATCTAGAAAAACTGTTTTTT.

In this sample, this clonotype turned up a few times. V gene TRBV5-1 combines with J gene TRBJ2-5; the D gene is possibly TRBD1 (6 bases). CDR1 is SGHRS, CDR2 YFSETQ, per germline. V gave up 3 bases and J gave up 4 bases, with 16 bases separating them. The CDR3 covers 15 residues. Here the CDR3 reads CASSYPGQGGETQYF. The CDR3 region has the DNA TGCGCCAGCAGCTATCCGGGACAAGGAGGAGAGACCCAGTACTTC.

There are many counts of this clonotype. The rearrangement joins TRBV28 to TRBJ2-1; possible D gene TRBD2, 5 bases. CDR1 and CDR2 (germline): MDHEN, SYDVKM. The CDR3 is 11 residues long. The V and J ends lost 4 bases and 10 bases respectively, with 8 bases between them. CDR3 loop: CASSYGIEQFF. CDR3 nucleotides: TGTGCCAGCAGTTACGGGATCGAGCAGTTCTTC.

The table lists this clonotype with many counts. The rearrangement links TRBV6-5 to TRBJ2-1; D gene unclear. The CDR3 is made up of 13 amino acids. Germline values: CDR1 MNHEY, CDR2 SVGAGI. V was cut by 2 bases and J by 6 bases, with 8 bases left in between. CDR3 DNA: TGTGCCAGCAGTTACGGATTTACCAATGAGCAGTTCTTC. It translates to CASSYGFTNEQFF.

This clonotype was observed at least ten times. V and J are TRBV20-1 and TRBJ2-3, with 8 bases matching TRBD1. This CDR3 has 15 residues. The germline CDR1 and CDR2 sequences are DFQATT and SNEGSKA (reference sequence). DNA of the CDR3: TGCAGGCATCCTAAACGGACAGGGTTAGCAGATACGCAGTATTTT. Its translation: CRHPKRTGLADTQYF.

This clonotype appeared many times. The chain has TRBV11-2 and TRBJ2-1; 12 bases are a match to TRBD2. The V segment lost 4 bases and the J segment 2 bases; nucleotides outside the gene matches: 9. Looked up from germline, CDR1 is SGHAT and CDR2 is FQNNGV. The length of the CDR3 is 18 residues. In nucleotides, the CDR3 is TGTGCCAGCAGCTCGACTAGCGGGAGTTGGGGGACCTACAATGAGCAGTTCTTC. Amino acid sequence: CASSSTSGSWGTYNEQFF.

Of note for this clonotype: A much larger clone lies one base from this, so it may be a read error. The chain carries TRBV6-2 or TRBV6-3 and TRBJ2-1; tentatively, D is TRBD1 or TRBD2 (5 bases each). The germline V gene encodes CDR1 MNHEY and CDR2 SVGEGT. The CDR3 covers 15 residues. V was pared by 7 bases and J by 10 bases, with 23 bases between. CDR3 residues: CASTLGERGLREQFF. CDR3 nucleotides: TGTGCCAGCACCCTCGGCGAGAGGGGATTACGGGAGCAGTTCTTC.

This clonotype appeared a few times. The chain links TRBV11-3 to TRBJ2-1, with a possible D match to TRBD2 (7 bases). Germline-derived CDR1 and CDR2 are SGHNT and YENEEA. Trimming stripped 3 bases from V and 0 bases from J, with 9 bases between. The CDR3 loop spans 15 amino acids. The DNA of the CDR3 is TGTGCCAGCAGCTTGAGGGGGGGCTCCTACAATGAGCAGTTCTTC. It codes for CASSLRGGSYNEQFF.

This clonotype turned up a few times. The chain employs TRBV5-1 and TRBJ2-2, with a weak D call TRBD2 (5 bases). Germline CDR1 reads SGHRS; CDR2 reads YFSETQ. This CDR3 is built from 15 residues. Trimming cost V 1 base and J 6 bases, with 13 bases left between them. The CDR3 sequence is CASSLFRGSPGELFF. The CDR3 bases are TGCGCCAGCAGCTTGTTCCGCGGGTCTCCCGGGGAGCTGTTTTTT.